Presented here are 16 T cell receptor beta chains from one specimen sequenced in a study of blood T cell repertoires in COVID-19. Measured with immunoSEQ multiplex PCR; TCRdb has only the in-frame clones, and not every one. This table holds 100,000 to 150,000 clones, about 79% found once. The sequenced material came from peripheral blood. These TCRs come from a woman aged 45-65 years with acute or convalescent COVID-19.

In DNA form, the CDR3 reads TGTGCCAGCAGCTTAGATCTCTTACCAGGGGCGGACATTCAGTACTTC. As protein: CASSLDLLPGADIQYF. The rearrangement links TRBV11-2 to TRBJ2-4, with D perhaps matching TRBD1 (6 bases). The germline gives CDR1 SGHAT, CDR2 FQNNGV. There are 16 residues in the CDR3. V was pared by 0 bases and J by 8 bases, with 17 bases between. Looking up the rest from reference TRBV11-2 and TRBJ2-4 gives the full variable domain: EAGVAQSPRYKIIEKRQSVAFWCNPISGHATLYWYQQILGQGPKLLIQFQNNGVVDDSQLPKDRFSAERLKGVDSTLKIQPAKLEDSAVYLCASSLDLLPGADIQYFGAGTRLSVL.

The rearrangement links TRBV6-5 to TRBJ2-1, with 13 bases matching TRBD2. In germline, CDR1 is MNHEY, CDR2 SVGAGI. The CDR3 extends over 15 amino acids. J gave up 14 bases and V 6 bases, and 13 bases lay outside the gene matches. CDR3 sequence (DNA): TGTGCCAGCAGCTCCTCGGAGACTAGCGGGGGGACGAAGTTCTTC. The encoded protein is CASSSSETSGGTKFF.

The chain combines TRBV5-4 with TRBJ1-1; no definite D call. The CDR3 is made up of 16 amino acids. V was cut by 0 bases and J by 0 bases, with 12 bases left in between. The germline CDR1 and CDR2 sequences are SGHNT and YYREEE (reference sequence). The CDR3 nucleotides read TGTGCCAGCAGCTTGGCTCTAGAGATCATGAACACTGAAGCTTTCTTT. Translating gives CASSLALEIMNTEAFF.

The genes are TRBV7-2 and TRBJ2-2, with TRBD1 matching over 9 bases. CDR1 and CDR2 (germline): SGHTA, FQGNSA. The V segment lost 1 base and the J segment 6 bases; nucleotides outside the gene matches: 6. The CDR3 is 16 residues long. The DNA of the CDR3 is TGTGCCAGCAGCTTAGAAGGGACAGGGTTTGCCGGGGAGCTGTTTTTT. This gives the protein CASSLEGTGFAGELFF.

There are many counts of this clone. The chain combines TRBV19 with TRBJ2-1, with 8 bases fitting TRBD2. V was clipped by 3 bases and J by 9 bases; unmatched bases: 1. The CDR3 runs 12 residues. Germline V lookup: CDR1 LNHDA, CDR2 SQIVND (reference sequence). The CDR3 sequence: CASSIRGGEQFF. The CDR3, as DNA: TGTGCCAGTAGTATCCGGGGGGGTGAGCAGTTCTTC.

CDR3 amino acids: CASSDPSGYTEAFF. CDR3 sequence (DNA): TGCGCCAGCAGTGACCCGTCGGGGTACACTGAAGCTTTCTTT. V usage is TRBV10-2 and J usage is TRBJ1-1; D gene ambiguous. Germline lookup yields CDR1 WSHSY and CDR2 SAAADI. There are 14 residues in the CDR3. V lost 3 bases and J 3 bases, leaving 11 bases between the germline ends.

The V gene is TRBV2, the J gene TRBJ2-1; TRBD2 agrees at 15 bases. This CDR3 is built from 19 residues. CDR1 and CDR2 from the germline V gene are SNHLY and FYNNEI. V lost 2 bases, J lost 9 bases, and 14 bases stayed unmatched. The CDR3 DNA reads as TGTGCCAGCAGTGAAAGGGGACTAGCGGGGGGCCGGGGTTCGGGTGAGCAGTTCTTC. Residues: CASSERGLAGGRGSGEQFF. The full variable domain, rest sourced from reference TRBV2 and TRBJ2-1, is EPEVTQTPSHQVTQMGQEVILRCVPISNHLYFYWYRQILGQKVEFLVSFYNNEISEKSEIFDDQFSVERPDGSNFTLKIRSTKLEDSAMYFCASSERGLAGGRGSGEQFFGPGTRLTVL.

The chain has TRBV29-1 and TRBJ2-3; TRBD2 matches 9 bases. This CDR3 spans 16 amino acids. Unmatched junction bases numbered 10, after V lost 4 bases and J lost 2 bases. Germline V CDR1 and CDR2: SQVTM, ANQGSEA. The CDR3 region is CSVVVSAGGFTDTQYF. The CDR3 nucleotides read TGCAGCGTTGTGGTCTCGGCGGGGGGGTTCACAGATACGCAGTATTTT.

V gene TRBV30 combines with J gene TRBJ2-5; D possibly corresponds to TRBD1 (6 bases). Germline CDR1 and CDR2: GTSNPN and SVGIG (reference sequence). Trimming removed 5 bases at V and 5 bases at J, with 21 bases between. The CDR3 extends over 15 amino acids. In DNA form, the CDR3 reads TGTGCCTGGTCCCGAGGGGGACCCCCGGCGGAGACCCAGTACTTC. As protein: CAWSRGGPPAETQYF.

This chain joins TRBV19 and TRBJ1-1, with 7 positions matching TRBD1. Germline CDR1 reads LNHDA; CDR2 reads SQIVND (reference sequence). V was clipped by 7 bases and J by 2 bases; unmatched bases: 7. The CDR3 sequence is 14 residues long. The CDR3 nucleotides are TGTGCCAGTAACCGAGGGGGCATCAACACTGAAGCTTTCTTT. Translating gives CASNRGGINTEAFF.

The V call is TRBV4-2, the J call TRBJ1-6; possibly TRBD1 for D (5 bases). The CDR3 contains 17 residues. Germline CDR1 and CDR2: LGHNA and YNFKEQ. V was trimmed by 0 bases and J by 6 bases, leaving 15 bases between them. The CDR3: CASSQEYGGAGNSPLHF. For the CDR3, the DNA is TGTGCCAGCAGCCAAGAGTATGGAGGGGCTGGTAATTCACCCCTCCACTTT.

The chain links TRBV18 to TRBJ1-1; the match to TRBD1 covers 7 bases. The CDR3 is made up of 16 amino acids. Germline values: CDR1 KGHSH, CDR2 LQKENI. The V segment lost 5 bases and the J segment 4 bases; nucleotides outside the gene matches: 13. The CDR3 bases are TGTGCCAGCTCATCCTCGACAGGGCTATACAGCACTGAAGCTTTCTTT. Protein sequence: CASSSSTGLYSTEAFF.

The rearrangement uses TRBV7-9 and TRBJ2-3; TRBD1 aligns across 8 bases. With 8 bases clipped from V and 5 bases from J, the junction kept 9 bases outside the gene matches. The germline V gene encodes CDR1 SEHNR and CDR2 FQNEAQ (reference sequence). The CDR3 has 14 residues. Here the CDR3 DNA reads TGTGCCAGCGACTCAGGGGGCTCTGGAGATACGCAGTATTTT. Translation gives CASDSGGSGDTQYF.

The DNA of the CDR3 is TGCGCCAGCAGCTTGACAGGGGCAAACACTGAAGCTTTCTTT. This translates into CASSLTGANTEAFF. The chain uses TRBV5-1 and TRBJ1-1; 7 bases fit TRBD1. The CDR3 totals 14 residues. Trimming at V came to 1 base and at J to 2 bases, leaving 2 bases not matched to a gene. The germline CDR1 and CDR2 sequences are SGHRS and YFSETQ.

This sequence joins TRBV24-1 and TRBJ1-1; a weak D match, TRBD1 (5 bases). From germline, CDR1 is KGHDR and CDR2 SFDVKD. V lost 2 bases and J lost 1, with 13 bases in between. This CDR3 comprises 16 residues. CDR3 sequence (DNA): TGTGCCACCAGTGATTCCAAGACAGACTCGAACACTGAAGCTTTCTTT. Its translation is CATSDSKTDSNTEAFF.

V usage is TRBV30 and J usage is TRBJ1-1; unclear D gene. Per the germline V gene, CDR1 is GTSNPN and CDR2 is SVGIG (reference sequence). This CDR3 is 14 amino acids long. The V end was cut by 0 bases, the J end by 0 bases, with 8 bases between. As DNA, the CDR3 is TGTGCCTGGAGTGTACAGCCCATGAACACTGAAGCTTTCTTT. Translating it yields CAWSVQPMNTEAFF.